The rows below give T cell receptor beta chains drawn from one sample of a study of PD-1 blockade in classical Hodgkin lymphoma. The protocol was immunoSEQ multiplex PCR, while the TCRdb copy is restricted to in-frame clones and leaves out a portion. The data contain approximately 24,000 clones, under 90% of them singletons. This sample comprised peripheral blood mononuclear cells (PBMCs), obtained before the fourth cycle of nivolumab. Source of these receptors: a human donor with classical Hodgkin lymphoma. Both conserved end residues are part of each CDR3. D genes are given only for firm matches. Size tells how often a clone was seen (once, few, many) or the class of an expanded clone, and some rows leave it out.

D gene	V gene	clone size	J gene	CDR3 DNA	CDR3 protein
TRBD2	TRBV7-3	.	TRBJ2-3	TGTGCCAGCAGCTCAGGACTAGCGGGAGTCACAGATACGCAGTATTTT	CASSSGLAGVTDTQYF
.	TRBV7-2	.	TRBJ2-7	TGTGCCAGCAGCTCCCCCCAGTTGGGGCAAACCTACGAGCAGTACTTC	CASSSPQLGQTYEQYF
.	TRBV30	.	TRBJ2-1	TGTGCCTGGAGTGACCCTTATGAGCAGTTCTTC	CAWSDPYEQFF
.	TRBV6-6	.	TRBJ2-7	TGTGCCAGCAGTCGGGTCCCCTACGAGCAGTACTTC	CASSRVPYEQYF
TRBD1	TRBV14	.	TRBJ1-1	TGTGCCAGCAGCCAGACAGGGTTGAGAACTGAAGCTTTCTTT	CASSQTGLRTEAFF
TRBD2	TRBV7-9	.	TRBJ2-1	TGTGCCAGCAGCTTACTAGCGGGAGGAAACAATGAGCAGTTCTTC	CASSLLAGGNNEQFF
.	TRBV28	.	TRBJ1-5	TGTGCCAGCAGTTCCTTCGGTCCTGATCAGCCCCAGCATTTT	CASSSFGPDQPQHF
TRBD1	TRBV7-2	.	TRBJ1-5	TGTGCCAGCAGCTTAGGGACAGGGAATCAGCCCCAGCATTTT	CASSLGTGNQPQHF
TRBD1	TRBV11-2	.	TRBJ1-2	TGTGCCAGCAGCTTAGGTCCAGGGGGATTTGGCTACACCTTC	CASSLGPGGFGYTF
TRBD1	TRBV19	.	TRBJ1-4	TGTGCCAGTAGTATAGGACAGGGAACTAATGAAAAACTGTTTTTT	CASSIGQGTNEKLFF
.	TRBV5-1	few	TRBJ2-7	TGCGCCAGCAGCCTAGGGCCTACGAGATGGGGCTACGAGCAGTACTTC	CASSLGPTRWGYEQYF
.	TRBV5-4	.	TRBJ2-5	TGTGCCAGCAGCTTGATGATGGGGGGAAAGGGAAGTGCCCAGTACTTC	CASSLMMGGKGSAQYF
TRBD2	TRBV7-7	.	TRBJ2-1	TGTGCCAGCAGTCTCGGACTAGCGAAGTACAATGAGCAGTTCTTC	CASSLGLAKYNEQFF
TRBD1	TRBV5-1	.	TRBJ2-7	TGCGCCAGCAGCTCCGAGGGGGACAGGGGAAGAGTGCAGTACTTC	CASSSEGDRGRVQYF
.	TRBV10-3	.	TRBJ1-1	TGTGCCATCAGCCCAGGGACTGAAGCTTTCTTT	CAISPGTEAFF
TRBD2	TRBV7-9	.	TRBJ2-1	TGTGCCAGCAGCTCCGGGACTAGCGTAACGAATGAGCAGTTCTTC	CASSSGTSVTNEQFF
TRBD2	TRBV2	once	TRBJ2-7	TGTGCCAGCAGTGAAGAGGAGCGGGGATCCTACGAGCAGTACTTC	CASSEEERGSYEQYF
TRBD2	TRBV6-6	.	TRBJ2-7	TGTGCCAGCACCTCGGGAGGGGGTTACGAGCAGTACTTC	CASTSGGGYEQYF
.	TRBV28	.	TRBJ1-2	TGTGCCAGCAGTTGGTACACAGGGTTAGGGGGAGGCTACACCTTC	CASSWYTGLGGGYTF
TRBD1	TRBV4-3	.	TRBJ1-5	TGCGCCAGCAGCCAAGGGGTCCAGGGGGATGGCAATCAGCCCCAGCATTTT	CASSQGVQGDGNQPQHF
.	TRBV29-1	.	TRBJ2-1	TGCAGCGTTGCCGGGACCAATTACTACAATGAGCAGTTCTTC	CSVAGTNYYNEQFF
.	TRBV14	few	TRBJ2-7	TGTGCCAGCAGCCACTCACGAATGGATTCCTACGAGCAGTACTTC	CASSHSRMDSYEQYF
.	TRBV9	.	TRBJ2-1	TGTGCCAGCAGCGTAGTCGGAGCCTACAATGAGCAGTTCTTC	CASSVVGAYNEQFF
TRBD1	TRBV9	few	TRBJ2-1	TGTGCCAGCAGCGTAGGGGCAGGGGGCGAGGTTGAGCAGTTCTTC	CASSVGAGGEVEQFF
.	TRBV6-5	few	TRBJ1-2	TGTGCCAGCAGTTACTCAGATGGGGGTAGTGGCTACACCTTC	CASSYSDGGSGYTF
.	TRBV27	few	TRBJ2-7	TGTGCCAGCAGTTTCCTGGGGAGCTACGAGCAGTACTTC	CASSFLGSYEQYF
TRBD1	TRBV7-6	few	TRBJ2-7	TGTGCCAGCAGCCCCTCGGGACAGGGCTCCTACGAGCAGTACTTC	CASSPSGQGSYEQYF
TRBD1	TRBV28	once	TRBJ1-5	TGTGCCAGCAGAAAACCGGGACAGGGGTCCCAGCCCCAGCATTTT	CASRKPGQGSQPQHF
.	TRBV28	.	TRBJ1-5	TGTGCCAGCAGGGGGAGGGTCGGTTGGAATCAGCCCCAGCATTTT	CASRGRVGWNQPQHF
.	TRBV7-9	.	TRBJ2-5	TGTGCCAGCAGCTCCCTACGGGCACTATTCCAAGAGACCCAGTACTTC	CASSSLRALFQETQYF
.	TRBV19	few	TRBJ2-7	TGTGCCAGTAGTCTTAGCGGTCCATACTACGAGCAGTACTTC	CASSLSGPYYEQYF
.	TRBV29-1	once	TRBJ1-1	TGCAGCGTTGCGGGGACCCGTGAAGCTTTCTTT	CSVAGTREAFF
.	TRBV7-2	once	TRBJ2-3	TGTGCCAGCAGCTTAGCACTGTACACAGATACGCAGTATTTT	CASSLALYTDTQYF
.	TRBV20-1	.	TRBJ2-3	TGCAGTGCTAGGAACAGAGGACTGCAGTATTTT	CSARNRGLQYF
TRBD1	TRBV7-9	medium-sized	TRBJ2-3	TGTGCCAGCAGGGAGCCTACAGGGGGAACAGATACGCAGTATTTT	CASREPTGGTDTQYF
.	TRBV6-6	.	TRBJ1-1	TGTGCCAGCAGTCCGGGACGGACAGTTGAAGCTTTCTTT	CASSPGRTVEAFF
TRBD2	TRBV28	.	TRBJ2-1	TGTGCCAGCAGCCCGACTAGCGGATACTACAATGAGCAGTTCTTC	CASSPTSGYYNEQFF
TRBD2	TRBV4-3	.	TRBJ2-2	TGCGCCAGCAGCCCACTAGCGGCTTCGAACACCGGGGAGCTGTTTTTT	CASSPLAASNTGELFF
TRBD2	TRBV28	.	TRBJ2-3	TGTGCCAGCAGTCCCCCCCGAGCGGGACGCACACGAGATACGCAGTATTTT	CASSPPRAGRTRDTQYF
.	TRBV20-1	.	TRBJ1-3	TGCAGTGCTAGAGGGAGGGACACCATATATTTT	CSARGRDTIYF
.	TRBV6-5	.	TRBJ2-3	TGTGCCAGCAGTTTGGAGGGGGGTACGCAGTATTTT	CASSLEGGTQYF
TRBD2	TRBV7-8	.	TRBJ2-7	TGTGCCAGCAGCTTAGCGACTAGCGGCTACGAGCAGTACTTC	CASSLATSGYEQYF
.	TRBV11-3	.	TRBJ2-3	TGTGCCAGCACTTTCGGGGTGAGGGGAACAGATACGCAGTATTTT	CASTFGVRGTDTQYF
.	TRBV11-2	.	TRBJ2-6	TGTGCCAGCAGCTTAGGGCTTACTGGGGCCAACGTCCTGACTTTC	CASSLGLTGANVLTF
TRBD1	TRBV5-1	.	TRBJ1-2	TGCGCCAGCAGCTTGGACGGACAGGGTGGCTACACCTTC	CASSLDGQGGYTF
.	TRBV29-1	.	TRBJ2-1	TGCAGCGTTGAAGATCTAGGGGACGTCTACAATGAGCAGTTCTTC	CSVEDLGDVYNEQFF
.	TRBV2	.	TRBJ2-7	TGTGCCAGCAGAGAGCGTGACTACGAGCAGTACTTC	CASRERDYEQYF
.	TRBV11-2	once	TRBJ2-4	TGTGCCAGCAGCTTAGACCCAGGGATGGGTGGCATTCAGTACTTC	CASSLDPGMGGIQYF
TRBD1	TRBV29-1	.	TRBJ1-4	TGCAGCGTCGGGACAGGAGGGGATGAAAAACTGTTTTTT	CSVGTGGDEKLFF
.	TRBV6-5	.	TRBJ2-7	TGTGCCAGCAGTTACTCGGGGGCGAACTCCTACGAGCAGTACTTC	CASSYSGANSYEQYF
.	TRBV15	once	TRBJ1-1	TGTGCCACCAGCCCGGGACCTCCGAACACTGAAGCTTTCTTT	CATSPGPPNTEAFF
TRBD1	TRBV7-6	.	TRBJ2-2	TGTGCCAGCAGCACCTACCGGGACAGGGGTATCCCCGGGGAGCTGTTTTTT	CASSTYRDRGIPGELFF
.	TRBV9	.	TRBJ1-4	TGTGCCAGCAGCGTAGAAGGGGCAGATCTCGGTGAAAAACTGTTTTTT	CASSVEGADLGEKLFF
.	TRBV5-1	.	TRBJ1-1	TGCGCCAGCAGCTTGGAGGAGAACACTGAAGCTTTCTTT	CASSLEENTEAFF
TRBD1	TRBV19	.	TRBJ2-1	TGTGCCAGTTCTGGGCAGGGGGTGTACAATGAGCAGTTCTTC	CASSGQGVYNEQFF
.	TRBV28	.	TRBJ1-1	TGTGCCAGCAGCGTTGCGAACACTGAAGCTTTCTTT	CASSVANTEAFF